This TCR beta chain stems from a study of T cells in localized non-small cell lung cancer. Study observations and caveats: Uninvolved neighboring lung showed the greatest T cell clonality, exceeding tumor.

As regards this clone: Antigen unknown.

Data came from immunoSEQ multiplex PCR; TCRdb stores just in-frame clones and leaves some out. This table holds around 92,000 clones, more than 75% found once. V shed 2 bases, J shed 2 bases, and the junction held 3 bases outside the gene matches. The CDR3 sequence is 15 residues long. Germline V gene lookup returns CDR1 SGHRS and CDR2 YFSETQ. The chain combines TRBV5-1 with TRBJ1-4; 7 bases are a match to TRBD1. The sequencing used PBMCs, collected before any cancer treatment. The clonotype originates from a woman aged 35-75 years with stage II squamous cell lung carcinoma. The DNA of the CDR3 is TGCGCCAGCAGCTTAAAGACAGGGACTAATGAAAAACTGTTTTTT. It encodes CASSLKTGTNEKLFF.